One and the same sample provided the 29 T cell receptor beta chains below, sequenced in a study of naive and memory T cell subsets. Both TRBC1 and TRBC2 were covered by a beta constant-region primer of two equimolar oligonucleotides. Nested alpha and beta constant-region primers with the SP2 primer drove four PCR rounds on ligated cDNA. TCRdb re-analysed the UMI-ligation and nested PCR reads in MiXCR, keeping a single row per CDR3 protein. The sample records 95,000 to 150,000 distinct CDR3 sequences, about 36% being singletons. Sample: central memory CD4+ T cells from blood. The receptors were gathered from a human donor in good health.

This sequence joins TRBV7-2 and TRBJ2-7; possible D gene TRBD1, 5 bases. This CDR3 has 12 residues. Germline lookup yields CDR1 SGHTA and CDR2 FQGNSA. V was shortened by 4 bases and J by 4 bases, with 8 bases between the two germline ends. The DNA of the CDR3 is TGTGCCAGCAGCTCTCAGGGTTACGAGCAGTACTTC. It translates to CASSSQGYEQYF.

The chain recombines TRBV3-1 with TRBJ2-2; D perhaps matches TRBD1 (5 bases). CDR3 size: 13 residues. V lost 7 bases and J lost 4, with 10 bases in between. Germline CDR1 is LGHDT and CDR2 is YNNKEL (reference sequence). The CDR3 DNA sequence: TGTGCCAGCAACTTCAGGGTCACCGGGGAGCTGTTTTTT. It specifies CASNFRVTGELFF.

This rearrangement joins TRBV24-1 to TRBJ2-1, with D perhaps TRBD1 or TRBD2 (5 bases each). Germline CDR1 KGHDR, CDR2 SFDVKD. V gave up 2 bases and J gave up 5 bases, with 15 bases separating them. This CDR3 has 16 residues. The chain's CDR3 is CATSDSPPKGHNEQFF. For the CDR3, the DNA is TGTGCCACCAGTGATTCTCCCCCTAAGGGACACAATGAGCAGTTCTTC.

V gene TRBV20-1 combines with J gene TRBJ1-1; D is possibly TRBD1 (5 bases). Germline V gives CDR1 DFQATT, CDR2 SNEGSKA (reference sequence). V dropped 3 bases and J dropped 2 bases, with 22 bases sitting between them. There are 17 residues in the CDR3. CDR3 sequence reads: CSARRSGSKHTNTEAFF. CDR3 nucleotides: TGCAGTGCTAGGAGATCAGGGAGCAAGCATACCAACACTGAAGCTTTCTTT.

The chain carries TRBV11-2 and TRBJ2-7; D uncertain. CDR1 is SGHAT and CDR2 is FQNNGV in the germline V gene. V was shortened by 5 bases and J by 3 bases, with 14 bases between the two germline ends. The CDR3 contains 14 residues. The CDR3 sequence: CASSETDGYYEQYF. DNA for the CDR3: TGTGCCAGCAGCGAGACGGACGGTTACTACGAGCAGTACTTC.

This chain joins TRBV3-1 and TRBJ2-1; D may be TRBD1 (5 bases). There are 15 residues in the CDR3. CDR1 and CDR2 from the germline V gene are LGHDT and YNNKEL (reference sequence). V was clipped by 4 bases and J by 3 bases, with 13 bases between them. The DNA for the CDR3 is TGTGCCAGCAGCCGGGGCGTAGTGGTCTACAATGAGCAGTTCTTC. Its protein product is CASSRGVVVYNEQFF.

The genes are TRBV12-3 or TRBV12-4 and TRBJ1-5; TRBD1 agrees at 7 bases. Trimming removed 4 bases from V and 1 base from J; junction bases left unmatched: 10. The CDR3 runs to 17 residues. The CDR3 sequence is CASSSRDSPNSNQPQHF. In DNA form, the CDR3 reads TGTGCCAGCAGTTCCAGGGACAGTCCAAACAGCAATCAGCCCCAGCATTTT.

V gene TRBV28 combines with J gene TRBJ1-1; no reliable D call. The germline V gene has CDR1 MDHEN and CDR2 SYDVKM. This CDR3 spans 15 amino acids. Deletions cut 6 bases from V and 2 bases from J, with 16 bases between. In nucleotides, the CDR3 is TGTGCCAGCAGGTCTTCACAGAGAATTAACACTGAAGCTTTCTTT. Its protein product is CASRSSQRINTEAFF.

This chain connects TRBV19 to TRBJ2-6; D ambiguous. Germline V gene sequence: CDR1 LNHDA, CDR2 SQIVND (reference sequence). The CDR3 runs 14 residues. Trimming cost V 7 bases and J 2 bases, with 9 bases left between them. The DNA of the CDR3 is TGTGCCAGTACTTACATAGCTGGGGCCAACGTCCTGACTTTC. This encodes CASTYIAGANVLTF.

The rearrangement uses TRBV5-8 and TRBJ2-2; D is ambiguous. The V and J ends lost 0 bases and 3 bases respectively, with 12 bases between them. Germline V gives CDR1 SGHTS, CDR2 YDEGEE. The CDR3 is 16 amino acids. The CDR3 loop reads CASSLVVFEDTGELFF. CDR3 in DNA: TGTGCCAGCAGCTTGGTCGTCTTCGAGGACACCGGGGAGCTGTTTTTT.

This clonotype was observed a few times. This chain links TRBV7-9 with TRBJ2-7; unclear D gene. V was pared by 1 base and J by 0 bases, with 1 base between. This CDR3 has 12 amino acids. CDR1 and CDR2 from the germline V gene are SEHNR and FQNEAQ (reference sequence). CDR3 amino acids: CASSLVSYEQYF. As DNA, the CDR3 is TGTGCCAGCAGCTTAGTCTCCTACGAGCAGTACTTC.

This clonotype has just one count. The chain's CDR3 is CATSRDQAGWGEQFF. In nucleotides, the CDR3 is TGTGCCACCAGCAGAGACCAAGCGGGATGGGGTGAGCAGTTCTTC. The chain combines TRBV15 with TRBJ2-1; 7 nucleotides line up with TRBD2. The CDR3 length is 15 residues. CDR1 is LNHNV, CDR2 YYDKDF, per germline (reference sequence). V lost 0 bases, J lost 9 bases, and 8 bases stayed unmatched.

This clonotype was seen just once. The CDR3 spells CASSPQRILTDTQYF. The CDR3 nucleotides read TGTGCCAGCAGCCCCCAGCGGATACTCACAGATACGCAGTATTTT. This sequence joins TRBV7-2 and TRBJ2-3, with D maybe TRBD2 (5 bases). The V end was cut by 5 bases, the J end by 2 bases, with 14 bases between. In germline, CDR1 is SGHTA, CDR2 FQGNSA. This CDR3 region has 15 residues.

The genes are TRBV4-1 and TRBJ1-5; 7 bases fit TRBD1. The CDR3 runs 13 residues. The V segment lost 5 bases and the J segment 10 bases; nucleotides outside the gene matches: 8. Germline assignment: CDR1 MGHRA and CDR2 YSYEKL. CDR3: CASSDRERYPQHF. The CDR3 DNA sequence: TGCGCCAGCAGCGACAGGGAGCGGTACCCCCAGCATTTT.

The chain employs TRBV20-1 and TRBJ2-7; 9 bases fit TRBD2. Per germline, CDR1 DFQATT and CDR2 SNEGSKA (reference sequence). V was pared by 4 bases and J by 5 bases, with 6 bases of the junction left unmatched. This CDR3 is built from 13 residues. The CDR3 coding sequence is TGCAGTGCTATTAGCGGGAGCAGGAACGAGCAGTACTTC. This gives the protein CSAISGSRNEQYF.

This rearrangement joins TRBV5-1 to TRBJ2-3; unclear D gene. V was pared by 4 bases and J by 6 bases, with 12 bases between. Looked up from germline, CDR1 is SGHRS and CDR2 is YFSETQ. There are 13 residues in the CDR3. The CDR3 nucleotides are TGCGCCAGCAGCCGCCCCCCCGGGGATACGCAGTATTTT. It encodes CASSRPPGDTQYF. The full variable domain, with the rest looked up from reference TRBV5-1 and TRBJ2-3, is KAGVTQTPRYLIKTRGQQVTLSCSPISGHRSVSWYQQTPGQGLQFLFEYFSETQRNKGNFPGRFSGRQFSNSRSEMNVSTLELGDSALYLCASSRPPGDTQYFGPGTRLTVL.

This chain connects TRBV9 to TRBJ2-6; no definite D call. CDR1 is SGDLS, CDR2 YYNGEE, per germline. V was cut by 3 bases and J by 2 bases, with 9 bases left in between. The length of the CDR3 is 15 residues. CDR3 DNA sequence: TGTGCCAGCAGCGCCCAAAGTACTGGGGCCAACGTCCTGACTTTC. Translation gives CASSAQSTGANVLTF.

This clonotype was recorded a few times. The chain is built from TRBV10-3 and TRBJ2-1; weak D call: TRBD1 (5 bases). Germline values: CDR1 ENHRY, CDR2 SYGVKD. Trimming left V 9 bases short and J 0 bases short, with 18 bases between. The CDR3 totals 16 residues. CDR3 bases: TGTGCCATGTCTAGTGTGGACACGAGCTCCTACAATGAGCAGTTCTTC. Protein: CAMSSVDTSSYNEQFF.

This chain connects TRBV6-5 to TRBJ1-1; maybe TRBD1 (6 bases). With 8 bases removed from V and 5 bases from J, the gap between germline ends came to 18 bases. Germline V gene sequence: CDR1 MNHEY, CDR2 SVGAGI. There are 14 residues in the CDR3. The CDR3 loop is CASGIQGPGTEAFF. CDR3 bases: TGTGCCAGCGGAATACAGGGCCCAGGGACTGAAGCTTTCTTT.

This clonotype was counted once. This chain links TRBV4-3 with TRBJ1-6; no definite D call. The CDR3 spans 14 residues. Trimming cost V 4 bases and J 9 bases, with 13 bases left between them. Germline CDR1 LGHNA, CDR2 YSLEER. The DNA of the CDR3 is TGCGCCAGCAGCCGAGTGGGAGTTCGTTCACCCCTCCACTTT. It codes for CASSRVGVRSPLHF.

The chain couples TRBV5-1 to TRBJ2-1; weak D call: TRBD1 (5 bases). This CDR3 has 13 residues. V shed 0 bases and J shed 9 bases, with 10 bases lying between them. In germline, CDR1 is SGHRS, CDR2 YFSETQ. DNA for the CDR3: TGCGCCAGCAGCTTGGAAGGGGTAGGTGAGCAGTTCTTC. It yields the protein CASSLEGVGEQFF. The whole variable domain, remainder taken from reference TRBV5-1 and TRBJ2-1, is KAGVTQTPRYLIKTRGQQVTLSCSPISGHRSVSWYQQTPGQGLQFLFEYFSETQRNKGNFPGRFSGRQFSNSRSEMNVSTLELGDSALYLCASSLEGVGEQFFGPGTRLTVL.

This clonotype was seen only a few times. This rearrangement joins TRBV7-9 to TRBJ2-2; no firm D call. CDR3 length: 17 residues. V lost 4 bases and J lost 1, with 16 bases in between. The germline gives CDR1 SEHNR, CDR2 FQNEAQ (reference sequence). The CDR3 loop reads CASSSPLNSLNTGELFF. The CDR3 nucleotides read TGTGCCAGCAGCTCCCCCTTGAATTCCCTGAACACCGGGGAGCTGTTTTTT.

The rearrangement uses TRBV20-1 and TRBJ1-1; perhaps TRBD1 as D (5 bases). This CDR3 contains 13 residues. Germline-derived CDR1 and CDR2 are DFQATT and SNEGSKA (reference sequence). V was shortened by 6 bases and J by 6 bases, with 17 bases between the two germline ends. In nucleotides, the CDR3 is TGCAGTGCGATCGGACCGGGGCGCCCTGAAGCTTTCTTT. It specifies CSAIGPGRPEAFF.

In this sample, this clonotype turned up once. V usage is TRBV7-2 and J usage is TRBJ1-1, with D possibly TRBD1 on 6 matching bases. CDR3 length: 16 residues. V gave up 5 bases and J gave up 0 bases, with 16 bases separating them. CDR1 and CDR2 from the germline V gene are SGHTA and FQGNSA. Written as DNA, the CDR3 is TGTGCCAGCAGCCACGGGGGGGGCAGAATGAACACTGAAGCTTTCTTT. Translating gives CASSHGGGRMNTEAFF.

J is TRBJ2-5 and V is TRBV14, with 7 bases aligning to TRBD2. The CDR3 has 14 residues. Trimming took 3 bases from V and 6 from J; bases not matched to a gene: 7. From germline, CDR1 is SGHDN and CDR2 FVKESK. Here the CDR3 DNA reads TGTGCCAGCAGCCAGTGGGGGGGTGAGAAGACCCAGTACTTC. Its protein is CASSQWGGEKTQYF.

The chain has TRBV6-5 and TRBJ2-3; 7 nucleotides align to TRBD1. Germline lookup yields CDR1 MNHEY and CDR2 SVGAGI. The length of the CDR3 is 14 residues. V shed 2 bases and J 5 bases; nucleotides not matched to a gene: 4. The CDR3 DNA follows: TGTGCCAGCAGTTACAAGGGGGCTGGAGATACGCAGTATTTT. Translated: CASSYKGAGDTQYF.

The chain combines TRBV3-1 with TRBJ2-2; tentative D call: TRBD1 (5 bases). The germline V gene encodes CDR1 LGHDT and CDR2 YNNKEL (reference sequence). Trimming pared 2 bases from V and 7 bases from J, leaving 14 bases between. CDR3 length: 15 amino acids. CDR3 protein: CASSQQGASIGELFF. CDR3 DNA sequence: TGTGCCAGCAGCCAACAAGGGGCGAGTATCGGGGAGCTGTTTTTT.

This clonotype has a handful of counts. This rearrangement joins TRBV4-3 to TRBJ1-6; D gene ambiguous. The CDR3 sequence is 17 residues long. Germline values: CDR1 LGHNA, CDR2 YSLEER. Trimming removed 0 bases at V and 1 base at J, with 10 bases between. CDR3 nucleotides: TGCGCCAGCAGCCAAGATCTCCTGGCTTCCTATAATTCACCCCTCCACTTT. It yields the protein CASSQDLLASYNSPLHF.

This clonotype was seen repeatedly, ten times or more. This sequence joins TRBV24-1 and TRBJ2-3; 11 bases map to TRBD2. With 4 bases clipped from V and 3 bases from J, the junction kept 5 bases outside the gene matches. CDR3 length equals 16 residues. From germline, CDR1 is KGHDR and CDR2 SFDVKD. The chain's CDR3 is CATSESASGRTDTQYF. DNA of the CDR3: TGTGCCACCAGTGAGTCGGCTAGCGGGAGGACAGATACGCAGTATTTT.